Below, 10 T cell receptor beta chains from the same sample are listed, as sequenced in a study of vaccination effects on CD4 cells after COVID-19. The antigens for these receptors are not known. Before sequencing, viral peptide pools were used by the ViraFEST assay to expand antigen-specific CD4+ T cells. The culture ran for about 11 days, and then CD4+ T cells were isolated. Vaccine recipients, nucleocapsid antibody negative, had no prior SARS-CoV-2 infection. The protocol was immunoSEQ multiplex PCR, while the TCRdb copy is restricted to in-frame clones and leaves out a portion. The data contain 50,000 to 60,000 clones, 70% of them seen just once; the ten biggest clones take up around 18%. The sample consisted of CD4+ T cells from PBMCs cultured with SARS-CoV-2 spike peptides, taken before COVID-19 vaccination. The receptors were sampled from a human donor who received a COVID-19 vaccine.

This rearrangement joins TRBV14 to TRBJ2-1; the match to TRBD1 covers 7 bases. CDR3 length: 16 residues. J gave up 7 bases and V 0 bases, and 9 bases lay outside the gene matches. The germline gives CDR1 SGHDN, CDR2 FVKESK. Written as DNA, the CDR3 is TGTGCCAGCAGCCAAGATGGGACAGTGGCCAGGAATGAGCAGTTCTTC. It translates to CASSQDGTVARNEQFF.

The rearrangement joins TRBV30 to TRBJ1-5; the D is unclear. The CDR3 is 18 residues long. V lost 0 bases, J lost 7 bases, and 25 bases lay in between. Germline V CDR1 and CDR2: GTSNPN, SVGIG (reference sequence). Written as DNA, the CDR3 is TGTGCCTGGAGTGTAGGTTTGTTTTCGACGGGATCAGGCCAGCCCCAGCATTTT. It is translated as CAWSVGLFSTGSGQPQHF.

This clone was seen once. The rearrangement uses TRBV5-5 and TRBJ2-1; D perhaps matches TRBD1 (6 bases). Deletions cut 2 bases from V and 2 bases from J, with 11 bases between. Germline V lookup: CDR1 SGHKS, CDR2 YYEKEE (reference sequence). This CDR3 has 15 amino acids. The CDR3 sequence: CASSFEGETYNEQFF. The CDR3 DNA sequence: TGTGCCAGCAGCTTTGAGGGGGAGACCTACAATGAGCAGTTCTTC. The full variable domain, rest sourced from reference TRBV5-5 and TRBJ2-1, is DAGVTQSPTHLIKTRGQQVTLRCSPISGHKSVSWYQQVLGQGPQFIFQYYEKEERGRGNFPDRFSARQFPNYSSELNVNALLLGDSALYLCASSFEGETYNEQFFGPGTRLTVL.

This chain links TRBV5-1 with TRBJ1-2; weak D call: TRBD1 (5 bases). Germline CDR1 and CDR2: SGHRS and YFSETQ. This CDR3 comprises 15 residues. V lost 4 bases, J lost 5 bases, and 18 bases lay in between. CDR3 nucleotides: TGCGCCAGCAGCCCCCAGGACGGGGGACTATATGGCTACACCTTC. Protein: CASSPQDGGLYGYTF. Full variable domain (missing parts from reference TRBV5-1 and TRBJ1-2): KAGVTQTPRYLIKTRGQQVTLSCSPISGHRSVSWYQQTPGQGLQFLFEYFSETQRNKGNFPGRFSGRQFSNSRSEMNVSTLELGDSALYLCASSPQDGGLYGYTFGSGTRLTVV.

This chain connects TRBV13 to TRBJ2-7; no clear D. Trimming left V 5 bases short and J 1 base short, with 12 bases between. Germline loops: CDR1 PRHDT, CDR2 FYEKMQ (reference sequence). The CDR3 length is 14 residues. CDR3 nucleotide sequence: TGTGCCAGCAGCCTGTCACGTCAGTCCTACGAGCAGTACTTC. Its translation is CASSLSRQSYEQYF.

The J gene is TRBJ1-1, the V gene TRBV3-1 (or the pseudogene TRBV3-2); 7 bases line up with TRBD1. J was trimmed by 3 bases and V by 1 base; bases with no gene match: 2. Germline assignment: CDR1 LGHDT and CDR2 YNNKEL (reference sequence). The CDR3 runs 14 residues. CDR3 nucleotide sequence: TGTGCCAGCAGCCAAGTGACAGGGCACACTGAAGCTTTCTTT. It yields the protein CASSQVTGHTEAFF.

The rearrangement joins TRBV2 to TRBJ2-7; possibly TRBD1 for D (5 bases). Germline assignment: CDR1 SNHLY and CDR2 FYNNEI. The CDR3 spans 16 residues. The V end lost 7 bases, the J end lost 6 bases, and 25 bases lay between the germline ends. CDR3 amino acids: CASTLMGLVPLGEQYF. DNA for the CDR3: TGTGCCAGCACCCTTATGGGGCTAGTCCCTTTGGGCGAGCAGTACTTC.

The chain recombines TRBV6-4 with TRBJ1-4, with TRBD1 matching 7 bases. The V segment lost 6 bases and the J segment 8 bases; nucleotides outside the gene matches: 6. Germline V gene data show CDR1 as MRHNA and CDR2 as SNTAGT. The CDR3 spans 13 residues. CDR3 protein: CASRATGSEKLFF. Here the CDR3 DNA reads TGTGCCAGCAGGGCGACAGGGAGCGAAAAACTGTTTTTT.

This clone was seen only a few times. The rearrangement links TRBV13 to TRBJ2-1; 12 bases fit TRBD2. Per germline, CDR1 PRHDT and CDR2 FYEKMQ (reference sequence). The CDR3 consists of 17 residues. The junction had 8 bases not matched to a gene; V was cut back by 6 bases and J by 2 bases. CDR3 protein: CASRQTSGSVTYNEQFF. The CDR3 DNA follows: TGTGCCAGCAGACAGACTAGCGGGAGTGTCACCTACAATGAGCAGTTCTTC. The full variable domain, in which reference TRBV13 and TRBJ2-1 provide the parts outside the CDR3, is AAGVIQSPRHLIKEKRETATLKCYPIPRHDTVYWYQQGPGQDPQFLISFYEKMQSDKGSIPDRFSAQQFSDYHSELNMSSLELGDSALYFCASRQTSGSVTYNEQFFGPGTRLTVL.

This clone came up a few times. This chain connects TRBV11-2 to TRBJ1-1; a possible D gene is TRBD1 (6 bases). The germline V gene has CDR1 SGHAT and CDR2 FQNNGV. CDR3 length: 14 amino acids. V dropped 5 bases and J dropped 9 bases, with 19 bases sitting between them. The CDR3 DNA sequence: TGTGCCAGCAGCCTCATGGGAGCAGGGGTAAAAGCTTTCTTT. Its translation: CASSLMGAGVKAFF.